This is a list of T cell receptor beta chains from one sample in a study of shared clonotypes between healthy human individuals. Assay: immunoSEQ multiplex PCR; the TCRdb copy retains only in-frame clones and omits some. Here the sample spans about 2.4 million clones, approximately 94% being singletons. The source material was naive CD4+ T cells from PBMCs. The receptors shown here come from a man between 18 and 35 years old in good health. Some clones in this sample may be carry-over from other donors' samples. The CDR3 runs from the conserved cysteine through the conserved F or W. A D gene is named only where the DNA matches it firmly. Part of the rows lack a size; the others show once, few, many or a class for expanded clones.

CDR3 | DNA | size | D | J | V
CASSLHGQAAEQYF | TGCGCCAGCAGCTTGCACGGGCAGGCGGCCGAGCAGTACTTC | NA | NA | TRBJ2-7 | TRBV5-1
CSVEKSGDEQFF | TGCAGCGTTGAAAAGTCAGGGGATGAGCAGTTCTTC | NA | NA | TRBJ2-1 | TRBV29-1
CASRGMTSGSMMGTGELFF | TGTGCCAGCAGGGGAATGACTAGCGGGAGTATGATGGGGACCGGGGAGCTGTTTTTT | NA | TRBD2 | TRBJ2-2 | TRBV7-3
CASSIRQSGGQPQHF | TGTGCCAGTAGTATAAGGCAATCAGGCGGTCAGCCCCAGCATTTT | few | NA | TRBJ1-5 | TRBV19
CASSSTSWGGSGYTF | TGTGCCAGCAGCTCAACCAGCTGGGGAGGTAGTGGCTACACCTTC | NA | NA | TRBJ1-2 | TRBV2
CATSRDYRGTTSNEQFF | TGTGCCACCAGCAGAGATTACCGCGGGACGACCTCCAATGAGCAGTTCTTC | NA | NA | TRBJ2-1 | TRBV15
CASSLDVRSNYGYTF | TGCGCCAGCAGCTTGGACGTGCGATCTAATTATGGCTACACCTTC | NA | NA | TRBJ1-2 | TRBV5-1
CASTRGGGAEAFF | TGTGCCAGCACCAGAGGAGGGGGAGCTGAAGCTTTCTTT | NA | NA | TRBJ1-1 | TRBV6-5
CASSQLGIQAETQYF | TGCGCCAGCAGCCAACTGGGGATACAGGCAGAGACCCAGTACTTC | NA | NA | TRBJ2-5 | TRBV4-1
CASTVGDAYNEQFF | TGTGCCAGCACCGTGGGGGACGCTTACAATGAGCAGTTCTTC | NA | NA | TRBJ2-1 | TRBV28
CASSLTLVAGGPEQYF | TGTGCCAGCAGCCTAACCCTCGTAGCGGGAGGGCCCGAGCAGTACTTC | NA | TRBD2 | TRBJ2-7 | TRBV6-6
CASKLESGTGGNEQFF | TGTGCCAGCAAGTTAGAGTCGGGGACAGGGGGAAATGAGCAGTTCTTC | NA | TRBD1 | TRBJ2-1 | TRBV19
CASSLGQETQYF | TGTGCCAGCAGCTTAGGCCAAGAGACCCAGTACTTC | few | NA | TRBJ2-5 | TRBV7-9
CSVAGEGYYQPQHF | TGCAGCGTGGCGGGGGAGGGCTACTATCAGCCCCAGCATTTT | NA | NA | TRBJ1-5 | TRBV29-1
CASRTVGEKLFF | TGTGCCAGCAGGACAGTAGGGGAAAAACTGTTTTTT | NA | NA | TRBJ1-4 | TRBV28
CASSSIWTGSTDTQYF | TGTGCCAGCAGCTCGATTTGGACAGGGAGCACAGATACGCAGTATTTT | NA | TRBD1 | TRBJ2-3 | TRBV11-3
CASSLGSSGRGHSYEQYF | TGTGCCAGCAGCTTAGGGTCTAGCGGGAGGGGTCACTCCTACGAGCAGTACTTC | NA | TRBD2 | TRBJ2-7 | TRBV7-8
CASSPQGLLYNEQFF | TGTGCCAGCAGTCCTCAGGGACTTCTATACAATGAGCAGTTCTTC | NA | NA | TRBJ2-1 | TRBV2
CASDRDTGYGEQFF | TGCGCCAGCGACCGGGACACAGGGTACGGTGAGCAGTTCTTC | NA | NA | TRBJ2-1 | TRBV5-1
CASRAQGLNIQYF | TGCGCCAGCAGAGCACAGGGTTTAAACATTCAGTACTTC | NA | NA | TRBJ2-4 | TRBV5-1
CASSSIASTDTQYF | TGTGCCAGCAGCTCGATAGCTAGCACAGATACGCAGTATTTT | NA | NA | TRBJ2-3 | TRBV5-6
CASSQGQGETQYF | TGTGCCAGCAGCCAAGGTCAGGGTGAGACCCAGTACTTC | NA | NA | TRBJ2-5 | TRBV14
CASSPTSALGTGELFF | TGTGCCAGCAGCCCCACTAGCGCCCTGGGGACCGGGGAGCTGTTTTTT | NA | TRBD2 | TRBJ2-2 | TRBV28
CASREGTDEAFF | TGTGCCAGCAGAGAAGGGACGGATGAAGCTTTCTTT | NA | NA | TRBJ1-1 | TRBV6-5
CASSVDPGSGEKLFF | TGTGCCAGCAGCGTAGACCCAGGGAGTGGAGAAAAACTGTTTTTT | once | NA | TRBJ1-4 | TRBV9
CASSFENTGELFF | TGCGCCAGCAGCTTCGAAAACACCGGGGAGCTGTTTTTT | few | NA | TRBJ2-2 | TRBV5-1
CASSFLGTGEEKLFF | TGTGCCAGCAGCTTCTTAGGGACAGGGGAGGAAAAACTGTTTTTT | NA | TRBD1 | TRBJ1-4 | TRBV7-2
CASSIDLGQGSYGYTF | TGTGCCAGTAGTATAGATCTGGGACAGGGGTCCTATGGCTACACCTTC | NA | TRBD1 | TRBJ1-2 | TRBV19
CASSLWSVSQETQYF | TGCGCCAGCAGCTTATGGTCAGTAAGTCAAGAGACCCAGTACTTC | NA | NA | TRBJ2-5 | TRBV5-1
CASSLDLEQFF | TGTGCCAGCAGCCTGGACCTTGAGCAGTTCTTC | NA | NA | TRBJ2-1 | TRBV7-2
CASSPGTAQETQYF | TGTGCCAGCAGCCCCGGGACAGCTCAAGAGACCCAGTACTTC | once | TRBD1 | TRBJ2-5 | TRBV5-5
CASSLAGYGYTF | TGTGCCAGCAGCTTAGCCGGATATGGCTACACCTTC | NA | NA | TRBJ1-2 | TRBV11-1
CASRGVGQGAIQPQHF | TGTGCCAGCAGGGGGGTAGGGCAGGGGGCAATTCAGCCCCAGCATTTT | NA | TRBD1 | TRBJ1-5 | TRBV27
CASSSRDRGTSGRARELFF | TGTGCCAGCAGCTCCCGGGACAGGGGGACTAGCGGGAGGGCGAGGGAGCTGTTTTTT | NA | TRBD2 | TRBJ2-2 | TRBV7-8
CASRGAGTNSYEQYF | TGTGCCAGCAGGGGAGCCGGGACTAACTCCTACGAGCAGTACTTC | NA | TRBD2 | TRBJ2-7 | TRBV28
CASSTAGTRNSYEQYF | TGTGCCAGCAGCACCGCCGGGACACGGAACTCCTACGAGCAGTACTTC | NA | NA | TRBJ2-7 | TRBV11-2
CASSLSGRGLQPQHF | TGTGCCAGCAGTTTATCGGGCAGGGGGCTTCAGCCCCAGCATTTT | NA | TRBD1 | TRBJ1-5 | TRBV28
CASSLAEGAGLSGNTIYF | TGCGCCAGCAGCTTGGCCGAGGGGGCAGGGCTCTCTGGAAACACCATATATTTT | few | TRBD1 | TRBJ1-3 | TRBV5-1
CASSLPGLADIKGPFF | TGTGCCAGCAGCTTGCCGGGACTAGCGGACATAAAGGGCCCGTTCTTC | NA | TRBD2 | TRBJ2-1 | TRBV7-8
CASSLRDSSYEQYF | TGTGCCAGCAGCTTAAGAGACTCCTCCTACGAGCAGTACTTC | NA | NA | TRBJ2-7 | TRBV7-2
CASSPIQGPSRSYNEQFF | TGTGCCAGCAGCCCCATACAGGGACCATCACGCTCCTACAATGAGCAGTTCTTC | NA | NA | TRBJ2-1 | TRBV5-6
CASTFSAGSYEQYF | TGTGCCAGCACCTTCTCCGCAGGTTCCTACGAGCAGTACTTC | NA | NA | TRBJ2-7 | TRBV6-1
CASSPGQGGGYGYTF | TGTGCCAGCTCACCGGGACAGGGTGGTGGGTATGGCTACACCTTC | NA | TRBD1 | TRBJ1-2 | TRBV18
CASSRTDSYEQYF | TGTGCCAGCTCGCGGACAGATTCCTACGAGCAGTACTTC | NA | NA | TRBJ2-7 | TRBV18
CSVVRLRYNEQFF | TGCAGCGTTGTACGGCTTCGGTACAATGAGCAGTTCTTC | NA | NA | TRBJ2-1 | TRBV29-1
CASSEFVTNQYGYTF | TGTGCCAGCAGTGAATTTGTGACAAACCAATATGGCTACACCTTC | NA | NA | TRBJ1-2 | TRBV6-1
CASRWTGRGQHGYTF | TGTGCCAGCAGATGGACAGGGCGAGGGCAACATGGCTACACCTTC | NA | TRBD1 | TRBJ1-2 | TRBV6-5
CASSLEVGGLFF | TGTGCCAGCAGCCTAGAGGTCGGAGGACTGTTTTTT | NA | NA | TRBJ1-4 | TRBV7-9
CASSSGGAPYNEQFF | TGTGCCAGCAGCAGTGGGGGCGCACCCTACAATGAGCAGTTCTTC | NA | NA | TRBJ2-1 | TRBV28
CASSLYWVNTEAFF | TGCGCCAGCAGCTTGTACTGGGTGAACACTGAAGCTTTCTTT | NA | NA | TRBJ1-1 | TRBV5-1
CASRSGTSGGYEQYF | TGTGCCAGCAGATCAGGGACTAGCGGGGGTTACGAGCAGTACTTC | NA | TRBD2 | TRBJ2-7 | TRBV27
CASSLFLSGDTQYF | TGCGCCAGCAGCTTGTTCCTCTCTGGAGATACGCAGTATTTT | once | NA | TRBJ2-3 | TRBV5-1